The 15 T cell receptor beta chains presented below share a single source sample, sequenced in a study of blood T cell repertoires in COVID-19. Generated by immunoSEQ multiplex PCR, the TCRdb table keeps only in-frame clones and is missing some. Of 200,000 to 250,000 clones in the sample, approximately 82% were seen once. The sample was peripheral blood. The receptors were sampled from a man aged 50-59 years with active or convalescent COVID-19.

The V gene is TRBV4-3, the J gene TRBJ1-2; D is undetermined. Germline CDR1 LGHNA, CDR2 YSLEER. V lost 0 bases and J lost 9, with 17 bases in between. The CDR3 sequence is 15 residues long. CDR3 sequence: CASSQEFLVRESYTF. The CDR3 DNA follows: TGCGCCAGCAGCCAAGAGTTTCTGGTGAGGGAAAGCTACACCTTC.

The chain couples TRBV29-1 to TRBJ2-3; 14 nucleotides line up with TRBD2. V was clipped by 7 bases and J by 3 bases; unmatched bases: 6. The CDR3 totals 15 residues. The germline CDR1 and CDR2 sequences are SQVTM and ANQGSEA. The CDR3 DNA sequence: TGCAGCGCGGGCGGGACTAGCGGGGGTACAGATACGCAGTATTTT. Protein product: CSAGGTSGGTDTQYF.

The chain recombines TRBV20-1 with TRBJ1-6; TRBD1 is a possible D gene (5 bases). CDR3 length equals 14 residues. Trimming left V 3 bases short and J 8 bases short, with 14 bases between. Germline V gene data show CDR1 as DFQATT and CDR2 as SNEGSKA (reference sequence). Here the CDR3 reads CSASQGTGDSPLHF. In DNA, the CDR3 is TGCAGTGCTAGTCAAGGGACGGGGGATTCACCCCTCCACTTT.

Here the CDR3 reads CASSYPQGRPETQYF. CDR3 DNA sequence: TGTGCCAGCAGTTACCCCCAGGGCAGGCCGGAGACCCAGTACTTC. This chain uses TRBV6-2 or TRBV6-3 with TRBJ2-5, with D perhaps TRBD1 (5 bases). Per the germline V gene, CDR1 is MNHEY and CDR2 is SVGEGT. The length of the CDR3 is 15 residues. Trimming stripped 2 bases from V and 5 bases from J, with 15 bases between.

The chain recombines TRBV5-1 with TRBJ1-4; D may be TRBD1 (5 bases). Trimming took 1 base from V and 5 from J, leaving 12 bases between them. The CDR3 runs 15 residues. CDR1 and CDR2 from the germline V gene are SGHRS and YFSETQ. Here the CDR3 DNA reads TGCGCCAGCAGCTTGTTCATGGGGGGGAATGAAAAACTGTTTTTT. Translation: CASSLFMGGNEKLFF.

As DNA, the CDR3 is TGTGCCACCAGCAGAGATAGACGCGGGGGGGCCGGTGAGCAGTTCTTC. Translation gives CATSRDRRGGAGEQFF. This chain joins TRBV15 and TRBJ2-1; 9 bases match TRBD2. V gave up 0 bases and J gave up 9 bases; unmatched junction bases: 9. Germline V gives CDR1 LNHNV, CDR2 YYDKDF (reference sequence). This CDR3 region has 16 residues.

CDR3 in DNA: TGTGCCAACTACTCTGACAGGGGGCAAGACACCGGGGAGCTGTTTTTT. Protein: CANYSDRGQDTGELFF. The gene calls are TRBV21-1 and TRBJ2-2; the D call in the table, TRBD1, was not verified against the DNA. TRBV21-1 is an annotated pseudogene. This CDR3 is built from 16 residues.

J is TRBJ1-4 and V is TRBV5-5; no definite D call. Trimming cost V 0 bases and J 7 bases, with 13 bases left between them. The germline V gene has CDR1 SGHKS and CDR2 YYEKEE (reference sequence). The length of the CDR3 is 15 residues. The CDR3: CASSLAPGSGEKLFF. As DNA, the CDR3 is TGTGCCAGCAGCTTGGCACCGGGTAGCGGTGAAAAACTGTTTTTT.

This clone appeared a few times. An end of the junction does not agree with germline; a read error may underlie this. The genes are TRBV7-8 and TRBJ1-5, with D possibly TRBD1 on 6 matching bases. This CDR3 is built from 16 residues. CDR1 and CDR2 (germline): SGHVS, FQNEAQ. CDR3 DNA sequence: TGTGCCAGCAGTTTAGGAGGACAGCCGAGACGTCAGCCCCAGCATTTT. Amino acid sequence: CASSLGGQPRRQPQHF.

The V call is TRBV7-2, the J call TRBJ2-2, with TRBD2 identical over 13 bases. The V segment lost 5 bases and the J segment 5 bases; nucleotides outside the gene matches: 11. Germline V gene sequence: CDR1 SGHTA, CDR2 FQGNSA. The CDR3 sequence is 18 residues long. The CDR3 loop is CASSQTGTSGKRTGELFF. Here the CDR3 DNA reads TGTGCCAGCAGCCAGACCGGGACTAGCGGGAAAAGGACCGGGGAGCTGTTTTTT.

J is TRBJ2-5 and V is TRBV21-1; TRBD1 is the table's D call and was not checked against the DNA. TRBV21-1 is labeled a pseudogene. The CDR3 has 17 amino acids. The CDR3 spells CASSKERPSLSRGTQYF. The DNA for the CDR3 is TGTGCCAGCAGCAAAGAGAGGCCGTCTCTTTCCAGGGGGACCCAGTACTTC.

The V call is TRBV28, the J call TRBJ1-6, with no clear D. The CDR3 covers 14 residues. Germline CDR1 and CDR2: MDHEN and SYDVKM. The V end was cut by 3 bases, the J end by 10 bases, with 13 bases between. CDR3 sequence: CASSLEGGFSPLHF. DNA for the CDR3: TGTGCCAGCAGTTTGGAGGGCGGGTTCTCACCCCTCCACTTT. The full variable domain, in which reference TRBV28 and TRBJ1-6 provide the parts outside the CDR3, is DVKVTQSSRYLVKRTGEKVFLECVQDMDHENMFWYRQDPGLGLRLIYFSYDVKMKEKGDIPEGYSVSREKKERFSLILESASTNQTSMYLCASSLEGGFSPLHFGNGTRLTVT.

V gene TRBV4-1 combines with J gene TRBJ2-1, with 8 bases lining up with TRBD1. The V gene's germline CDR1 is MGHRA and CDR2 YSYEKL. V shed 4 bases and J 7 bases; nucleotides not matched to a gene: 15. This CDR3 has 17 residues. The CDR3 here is CASSPQQGVPGANEQFF. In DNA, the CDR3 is TGCGCCAGCAGCCCCCAACAGGGGGTCCCAGGGGCTAATGAGCAGTTCTTC.

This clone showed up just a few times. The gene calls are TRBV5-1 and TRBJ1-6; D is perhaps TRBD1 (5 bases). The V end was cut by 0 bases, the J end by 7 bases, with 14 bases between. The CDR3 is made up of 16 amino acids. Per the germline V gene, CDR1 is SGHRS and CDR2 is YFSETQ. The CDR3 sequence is CASSLVADKGNSPLHF. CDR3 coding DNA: TGCGCCAGCAGCTTGGTGGCGGACAAAGGGAATTCACCCCTCCACTTT.

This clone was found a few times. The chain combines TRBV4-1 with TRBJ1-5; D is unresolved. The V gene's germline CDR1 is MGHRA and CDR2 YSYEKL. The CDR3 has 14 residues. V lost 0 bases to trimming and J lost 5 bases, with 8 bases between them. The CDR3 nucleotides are TGCGCCAGCAGCCAAGATGTACGGTATCAGCCCCAGCATTTT. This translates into CASSQDVRYQPQHF.